The 21 T cell receptor beta chains below come from one sample, sequenced in a study of T cells after yellow fever vaccination. TCRdb passed the 5' RACE reads through MiXCR, listing each CDR3 protein once. Of about 430,000 distinct CDR3 sequences listed, around a sixth are singletons. The input for sequencing was PBMCs, taken before the yellow fever booster vaccination. These receptors were taken from a man between 18 and 29 years old who received the YFV17D yellow fever vaccine.

The chain uses TRBV14 and TRBJ2-1; weak D call: TRBD1 (6 bases). CDR1 SGHDN and CDR2 FVKESK come from the germline V gene. There are 11 residues in the CDR3. The V and J ends lost 6 bases and 14 bases respectively, with 14 bases between them. The CDR3 DNA follows: TGTGCCAGCAGTGCAGGGGAATTGGAGTTCTTC. Translating gives CASSAGELEFF. The complete variable domain, with remaining parts taken from reference TRBV14 and TRBJ2-1, reads EAGVTQFPSHSVIEKGQTVTLRCDPISGHDNLYWYRRVMGKEIKFLLHFVKESKQDESGMPNNRFLAERTGGTYSTLKVQPAELEDSGVYFCASSAGELEFFGPGTRLTVL.

The chain links TRBV6-2 or TRBV6-3 to TRBJ1-1, with a weak D call TRBD1 (6 bases). The CDR3 totals 14 residues. Germline assignment: CDR1 MNHEY and CDR2 SVGEGT. Trimming removed 3 bases at V and 5 bases at J, with 13 bases between. CDR3 sequence (DNA): TGTGCCAGCAGTTATTACAGGGTAAGGACTGAAGCTTTCTTT. As protein: CASSYYRVRTEAFF.

In this sample, this clonotype turned up a few times. The chain recombines TRBV7-9 with TRBJ2-1; tentatively, D is TRBD2 (6 bases). CDR3 length equals 12 residues. The germline V and J ends were trimmed by 5 bases and 6 bases, with 8 bases remaining between them. From germline, CDR1 is SEHNR and CDR2 FQNEAQ (reference sequence). The CDR3 DNA sequence: TGTGCCAGCAGCGCCGGGGGCAATGAGCAGTTCTTC. It is translated as CASSAGGNEQFF.

This clonotype came up a few times. This chain uses TRBV20-1 with TRBJ2-7; D is unclear. The CDR3 is 11 residues long. Germline CDR1 reads DFQATT; CDR2 reads SNEGSKA (reference sequence). V was clipped by 2 bases and J by 2 bases, with 4 bases between them. The CDR3: CSARQAYEQYV. CDR3 DNA: TGCAGTGCTAGACAGGCCTACGAGCAGTACGTC.

The rearrangement joins TRBV29-1 to TRBJ2-3; D not resolved. The germline CDR1 and CDR2 sequences are SQVTM and ANQGSEA. CDR3 length equals 12 residues. Trimming left V 3 bases short and J 2 bases short, with 6 bases between. CDR3 sequence: CSVDRFTDTQYF. The CDR3, as DNA: TGCAGCGTTGATCGGTTCACAGATACGCAGTATTTT.

CDR3 sequence (DNA): TGCGCCAGCAGCCAAGTCCGCGGGGGGGCATGGACCGGGGAGCTGTTTTTT. This translates into CASSQVRGGAWTGELFF. V and J are TRBV4-1 and TRBJ2-2, with 9 bases aligning to TRBD2. CDR1 and CDR2 (germline): MGHRA, YSYEKL. With V trimmed by 1 base and J by 5 bases, 8 bases remained unmatched. The CDR3 totals 17 residues.

This clonotype has more than one count but fewer than ten. V is TRBV5-1 and J is TRBJ1-5, with D possibly being TRBD1 (6 bases). The germline V gene has CDR1 SGHRS and CDR2 YFSETQ. Trimming stripped 4 bases from V and 3 bases from J, with 17 bases between. The length of the CDR3 is 16 residues. The CDR3 coding sequence is TGCGCCAGCAGCCCGGGAACAGGGACCCTCAATCAGCCCCAGCATTTT. Its translation: CASSPGTGTLNQPQHF.

The rearrangement joins TRBV4-2 to TRBJ1-5, with D possibly TRBD1 on 6 matching bases. Germline V gene lookup returns CDR1 LGHNA and CDR2 YNFKEQ. The CDR3 contains 13 residues. V was shortened by 4 bases and J by 6 bases, with 10 bases between the two germline ends. The CDR3 loop is CASSPSTGQPQHF. The CDR3 bases are TGTGCCAGCAGCCCTTCGACAGGTCAGCCCCAGCATTTT.

This clonotype was counted between two and nine times. The J gene is TRBJ2-1, the V gene TRBV7-9; tentatively, D is TRBD1 or TRBD2 (5 bases each). CDR1 is SEHNR and CDR2 is FQNEAQ in the germline V gene (reference sequence). The CDR3 is made up of 11 amino acids. V lost 5 bases and J lost 11, with 10 bases in between. In DNA, the CDR3 is TGTGCCAGCAGCCCCGAGGGGCAGCAGTTCTTC. Protein: CASSPEGQQFF.

The J gene is TRBJ1-2, the V gene TRBV20-1; possible D gene TRBD1, 5 bases. Trimming took 1 base from V and 6 from J, leaving 12 bases between them. In germline, CDR1 is DFQATT, CDR2 SNEGSKA (reference sequence). This CDR3 spans 13 amino acids. The CDR3 spells CSARANWGDGYTF. In DNA, the CDR3 is TGCAGTGCTAGAGCCAACTGGGGGGATGGCTACACCTTC.

This clonotype has just a few counts. This chain uses TRBV7-9 with TRBJ2-3; D unresolved. CDR3 size: 14 residues. Trimming took off 1 base at V and 5 bases at J, with 10 bases between the two ends. The germline V gene has CDR1 SEHNR and CDR2 FQNEAQ (reference sequence). CDR3 region: CASSLGFGEDTQYF. For the CDR3, the DNA is TGTGCCAGCAGCTTAGGTTTTGGGGAAGATACGCAGTATTTT.

The rearrangement joins TRBV12-3 or TRBV12-4 to TRBJ2-1; 7 bases agree with TRBD2. The CDR3 is 19 residues long. V shed 7 bases, J shed 1 base, and the junction held 19 bases outside the gene matches. In DNA, the CDR3 is TGTGCCAGCACCGTTTTCGGGGGGTCGCTTGGTGGGTCCTACAATGAGCAGTTCTTC. It encodes CASTVFGGSLGGSYNEQFF.

This clonotype was counted many times. The rearrangement links TRBV27 to TRBJ2-1; TRBD2 agrees at 8 bases. The CDR3 consists of 16 residues. V lost 5 bases, J lost 0 bases, and 6 bases stayed unmatched. Germline V gene data show CDR1 as MNHEY and CDR2 as SMNVEV (reference sequence). For the CDR3, the DNA is TGTGCCAGCAGTCCCCTTACTAGCGGCTCCTACAATGAGCAGTTCTTC. This codes for CASSPLTSGSYNEQFF.

The V call is TRBV15, the J call TRBJ2-2; possible D gene TRBD2, 5 bases. With 3 bases removed from V and 6 bases from J, the gap between germline ends came to 14 bases. The length of the CDR3 is 15 residues. Germline loops: CDR1 LNHNV, CDR2 YYDKDF (reference sequence). CDR3 sequence reads: CATSSPAGVSGELFF. CDR3 bases: TGTGCCACCAGCAGCCCCGCGGGCGTCTCCGGGGAGCTGTTTTTT.

This clonotype has just a few counts. The chain couples TRBV12-3 or TRBV12-4 to TRBJ1-5; D unclear. CDR3 length: 13 amino acids. V lost 6 bases and J lost 5, with 11 bases in between. The CDR3 DNA reads TGTGCCAGCAGGCCCAGGATCGATCAGCCCCAGCATTTT. This translates into CASRPRIDQPQHF.

This clonotype showed up many times. The gene calls are TRBV7-2 and TRBJ2-1, with TRBD2 identical over 11 bases. Germline CDR1 SGHTA, CDR2 FQGNSA. The CDR3 sequence is 13 residues long. V shed 10 bases and J 4 bases; nucleotides not matched to a gene: 3. In DNA, the CDR3 is TGTGCCACCGGGACTAGCGGTTACAATGAGCAGTTCTTC. This codes for CATGTSGYNEQFF.

The CDR3 loop reads CSAREQGAPYEQYF. The CDR3 bases are TGCAGTGCTAGAGAACAGGGGGCACCCTACGAGCAGTACTTC. The rearrangement links TRBV20-1 to TRBJ2-7, with TRBD1 matching over 9 bases. From germline, CDR1 is DFQATT and CDR2 SNEGSKA (reference sequence). With V trimmed by 0 bases and J by 2 bases, 2 bases remained unmatched. This CDR3 region has 14 residues.

This clonotype was counted between two and nine times. The chain uses TRBV7-9 and TRBJ2-7, with D uncertain. V lost 4 bases, J lost 7 bases, and 8 bases lay in between. This CDR3 spans 11 amino acids. Germline loops: CDR1 SEHNR, CDR2 FQNEAQ (reference sequence). The CDR3 DNA follows: TGTGCCAGCAGCTCAGCTTGGGAGCAGTACTTC. Its protein product is CASSSAWEQYF.

This clonotype was found a few times. This rearrangement joins TRBV7-2 to TRBJ2-3, with TRBD2 identical over 7 bases. Germline V lookup: CDR1 SGHTA, CDR2 FQGNSA. The CDR3 loop spans 14 amino acids. V was clipped by 5 bases and J by 2 bases; unmatched bases: 4. This CDR3 is CASSRDYYTDTQYF. The CDR3, as DNA: TGTGCCAGCAGCCGGGACTATTACACAGATACGCAGTATTTT.

In its sample, this clonotype was seen many times. The chain employs TRBV29-1 and TRBJ2-3; perhaps D is TRBD1 or TRBD2 (5 bases each). V dropped 3 bases and J dropped 3 bases, with 7 bases sitting between them. CDR3 length: 12 amino acids. The germline gives CDR1 SQVTM, CDR2 ANQGSEA. DNA for the CDR3: TGCAGCGTTGACGAGGGGACAGATACGCAGTATTTT. Translation gives CSVDEGTDTQYF.

This clonotype came up a few times. The chain uses TRBV6-1 and TRBJ1-4, with D unclear. Germline loops: CDR1 MNHNS, CDR2 SASEGT. V was clipped by 2 bases and J by 7 bases, with 8 bases between them. This CDR3 has 13 amino acids. The CDR3 sequence is CASSERESEKLFF. CDR3 coding DNA: TGTGCCAGCAGTGAAAGGGAGAGTGAAAAACTGTTTTTT.